This TCR beta chain was recovered during a study of patients and donors after allogeneic stem cell transplantation. The length of the CDR3 is 13 residues. Between the trimmed V and J ends, which lost 3 bases and 5 bases, there was a span of 10 bases. TCRdb recomputed calls from the RT-PCR reads with MiXCR, one row per CDR3 protein. This table holds roughly 880,000 distinct CDR3 sequences, approximately 19% found once. Input material: blood, either unsorted or a sorted T cell fraction (not recorded which). The TCR sequence derives from a human donor who was either an allogeneic HSCT recipient or a stem cell or donor lymphocyte infusion donor (not recorded which). It is not recorded whose cells these are; they may come from a transplant donor. The chain uses TRBV12-3 or TRBV12-4 and TRBJ1-2; D gene unclear. CDR3: CASSLNSKYGYTF. The CDR3 nucleotides read TGTGCCAGCAGTTTGAACTCAAAATATGGCTACACCTTC.